The clone carrying this TCR beta chain was counted many times. The sample is drawn from a study of T cells in Graves' hyperthyroidism and ophthalmopathy. This CDR3 is built from 14 residues. CDR1 is SGHDT, CDR2 YYEEEE, per germline. V was pared by 4 bases and J by 4 bases, with 7 bases of the junction left unmatched. The investigators amplified TCR beta CDR3 regions from RNA transcripts. The HTBI primer set was used in a first-round RT-PCR of the TCR CDR3. MiXCR, run by TCRdb on the multiplex PCR reads, gives a single entry per CDR3 protein. The table includes 250,000 to 300,000 distinct CDR3 sequences, roughly an eighth detected once.

The rearrangement links TRBV5-6 to TRBJ1-2; 7 nucleotides agree with TRBD1. This receptor was obtained from a middle-aged woman with Graves' hyperthyroidism. The material sequenced was blood. CDR3 DNA sequence: TGTGCCAGCAGCGCGACGACAGGGTTCTATGGCTACACCTTC. It yields the protein CASSATTGFYGYTF.